This TCR beta chain is from a study of blood T cell repertoires in COVID-19. Here immunoSEQ multiplex PCR was the method, and the copy in TCRdb shows in-frame clones only, minus some. The sample comprises 70,000 or so clones, roughly 77% of which are singletons, and under 40% rests with the top ten. CDR1 is SGHDT and CDR2 is YYEEEE in the germline V gene. The J segment lost 5 bases and the V segment lost 2 bases, leaving 13 bases of the junction unmatched. This CDR3 has 17 amino acids. This clone was recorded once. The receptor's source is a woman in her sixties or seventies with acute or convalescent COVID-19. The chain combines TRBV5-6 with TRBJ2-5, with 9 bases fitting TRBD2. Sequenced: peripheral blood. The chain's CDR3 is CASSFGFSREGQETQYF. CDR3 nucleotides: TGTGCCAGCAGCTTCGGGTTCTCGCGGGAGGGCCAGGAGACCCAGTACTTC. Using reference TRBV5-6 and TRBJ2-5 for the parts outside the CDR3, the full variable domain is DAGVTQSPTHLIKTRGQQVTLRCSPKSGHDTVSWYQQALGQGPQFIFQYYEEEERQRGNFPDRFSGHQFPNYSSELNVNALLLGDSALYLCASSFGFSREGQETQYFGPGTRLLVL.